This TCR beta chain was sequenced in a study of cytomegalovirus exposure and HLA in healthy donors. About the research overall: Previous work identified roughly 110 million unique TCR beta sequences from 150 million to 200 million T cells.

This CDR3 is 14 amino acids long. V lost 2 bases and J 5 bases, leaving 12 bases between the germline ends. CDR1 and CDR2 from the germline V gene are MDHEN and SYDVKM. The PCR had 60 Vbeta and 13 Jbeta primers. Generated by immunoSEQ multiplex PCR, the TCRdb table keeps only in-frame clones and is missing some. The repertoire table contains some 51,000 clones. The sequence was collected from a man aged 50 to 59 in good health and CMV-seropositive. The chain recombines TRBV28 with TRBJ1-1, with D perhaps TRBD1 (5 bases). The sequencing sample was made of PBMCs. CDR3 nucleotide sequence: TGTGCCAGCAGTTTACTTCAGGGTTGGACTGAAGCTTTCTTT. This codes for CASSLLQGWTEAFF. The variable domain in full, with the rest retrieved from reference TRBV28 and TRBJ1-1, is DVKVTQSSRYLVKRTGEKVFLECVQDMDHENMFWYRQDPGLGLRLIYFSYDVKMKEKGDIPEGYSVSREKKERFSLILESASTNQTSMYLCASSLLQGWTEAFFGQGTRLTVV.